This T cell receptor beta chain came from a study of response to subunit inactivated influenza vaccine (dated by TCRdb to 2016 to 2019). Some background on the complete study: To follow how T cells responded to a trivalent subunit inactivated influenza vaccine, the researchers relied on deep quantitative profiling of the T cell receptor repertoire. Broader findings and caveats from the paper: It was suggested by the authors that each seasonal influenza vaccination may recruit only a limited number of new T cells.

The CDR3 spans 15 residues, from the cysteine through the phenylalanine. Only the CDR3 part of the read is kept: 45 bases, read in frame from the first base. CDR1 SGHTA and CDR2 FQGNSA are derived from the germline V gene. V drops 3 bases and J drops 0 bases, leaving 10 bases in between. Library preparation used RT-PCR. Sequencing was performed on an Illumina HiSeq 2500. TCRdb took the public reads, trimmed them with fastp at Q25, ran MiXCR for clone calling and kept in-frame beta chains. Rows are combined by CDR3 protein, so each entry shows the most common genes and DNA. In all, the sample holds under 850,000 distinct CDR3 sequences, and less than 20% of those were seen once. Under 13% of the sample comes from the top ten. Remarks on this clonotype: Its antigen remains undetermined. Base-call qualities are not available, and no considerably larger clone is one nucleotide away.

The chain joins TRBV7-2 to TRBJ2-3; TRBD1 could be the D gene, as 5 bases match. This TCR came from a man between 45 and 60 years old who received an inactivated influenza vaccine. Donor details come from another sample of the same person, matched by shared clones. Sequenced here: PBMCs from blood, sampled approximately 5 days after vaccination. The CDR3 sequence is CASSFDSFSTDTQYF. The nucleotides read TGTGCCAGCAGCTTTGACAGCTTTAGCACAGATACGCAGTATTTT.